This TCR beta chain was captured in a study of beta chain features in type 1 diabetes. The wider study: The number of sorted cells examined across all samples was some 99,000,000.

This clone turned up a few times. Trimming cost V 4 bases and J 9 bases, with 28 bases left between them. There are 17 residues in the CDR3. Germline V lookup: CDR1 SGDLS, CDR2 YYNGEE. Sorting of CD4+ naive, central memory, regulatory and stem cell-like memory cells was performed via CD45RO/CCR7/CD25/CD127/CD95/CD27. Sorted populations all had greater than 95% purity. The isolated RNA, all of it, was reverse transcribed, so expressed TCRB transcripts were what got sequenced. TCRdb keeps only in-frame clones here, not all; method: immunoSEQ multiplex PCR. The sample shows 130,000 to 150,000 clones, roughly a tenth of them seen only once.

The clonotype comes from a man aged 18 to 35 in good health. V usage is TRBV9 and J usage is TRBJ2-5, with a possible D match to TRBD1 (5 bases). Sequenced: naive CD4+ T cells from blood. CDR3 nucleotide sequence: TGTGCCAGCAGCCCTGCCCGGGTTGACGGAGCCTTAGGGGCCCAGTACTTC. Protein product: CASSPARVDGALGAQYF.